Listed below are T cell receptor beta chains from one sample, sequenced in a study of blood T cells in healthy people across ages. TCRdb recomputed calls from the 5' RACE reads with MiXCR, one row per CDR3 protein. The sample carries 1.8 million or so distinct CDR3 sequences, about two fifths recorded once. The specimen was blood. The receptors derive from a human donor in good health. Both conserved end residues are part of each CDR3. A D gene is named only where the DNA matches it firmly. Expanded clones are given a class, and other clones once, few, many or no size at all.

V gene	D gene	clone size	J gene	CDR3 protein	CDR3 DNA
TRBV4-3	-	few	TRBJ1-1	CASSQNGQGAFF	TGCGCCAGCAGCCAAAACGGCCAGGGAGCTTTCTTT
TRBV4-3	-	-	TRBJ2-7	CASSATGNSYEQYF	TGCGCCAGCAGCGCAACAGGGAATTCCTACGAGCAGTACTTC
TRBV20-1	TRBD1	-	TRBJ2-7	CSAEGQGASICYEQYF	TGCAGTGCGGAAGGGCAGGGGGCGTCCATTTGCTACGAGCAGTACTTC
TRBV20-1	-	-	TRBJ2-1	CSARDASSTRNEQFF	TGCAGTGCTAGAGATGCATCTTCGACTAGAAATGAGCAGTTCTTC
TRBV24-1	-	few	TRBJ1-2	CATSDVGGRGYTF	TGTGCCACCAGTGATGTTGGGGGGCGCGGCTACACCTTC
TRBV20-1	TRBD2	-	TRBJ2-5	CSARDYSSGGLKETQYF	TGCAGTGCTAGAGATTACTCTAGCGGGGGGCTTAAAGAGACCCAGTACTTC
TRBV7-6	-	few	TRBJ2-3	CASSLAHRAGTDTQYF	TGTGCCAGCAGCTTAGCGCACAGGGCCGGGACAGATACGCAGTATTTT
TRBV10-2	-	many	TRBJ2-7	CASSEWGLAETLEQYF	TGCGCCAGCAGTGAGTGGGGGCTAGCGGAGACCCTCGAGCAGTACTTC
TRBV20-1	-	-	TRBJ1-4	CSASRVGDPGGKLFF	TGCAGTGCTAGCAGGGTCGGGGACCCTGGGGGAAAACTGTTTTTT
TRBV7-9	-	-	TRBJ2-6	CASSLVGEAGANVLTF	TGTGCCAGCAGCTTGGTCGGGGAAGCTGGGGCCAACGTCCTGACTTTC
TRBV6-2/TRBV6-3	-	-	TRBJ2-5	CASSGYPGAETQYF	TGTGCCAGCAGTGGGTACCCGGGGGCGGAGACCCAGTACTTC
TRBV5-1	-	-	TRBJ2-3	CASSLGRRGVDTQYF	TGCGCCAGCAGCTTGGGACGGCGGGGAGTTGATACGCAGTATTTT
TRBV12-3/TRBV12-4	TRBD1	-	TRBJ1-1	CASSFGRGGRGTEAFF	TGTGCCAGCAGTTTCGGTCGAGGGGGCAGGGGAACTGAAGCTTTCTTT
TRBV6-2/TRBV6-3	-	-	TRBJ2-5	CASSYGGPLEQYF	TGTGCCAGCAGTTACGGAGGCCCCTTAGAGCAGTACTTC
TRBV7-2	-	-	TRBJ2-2	CASSPTVILRGELFF	TGTGCCAGCAGCCCGACAGTAATACTAAGGGGGGAGCTGTTTTTT
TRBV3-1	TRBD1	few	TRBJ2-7	CASSRTGTGAYEQYF	TGTGCCAGCAGCCGAACCGGGACAGGCGCCTACGAGCAGTACTTC
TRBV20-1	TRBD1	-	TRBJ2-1	CSARNLRTGYNEQFF	TGCAGTGCTAGGAACCTTCGGACAGGTTACAATGAGCAGTTCTTC
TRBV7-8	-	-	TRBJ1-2	CASSDYGTNLAYGYTF	TGTGCCAGCAGCGATTACGGAACCAATCTTGCCTATGGCTACACCTTC
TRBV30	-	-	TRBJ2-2	CAWSRLRGEGELFF	TGTGCCTGGAGCCGACTCAGGGGAGAAGGGGAGCTGTTTTTT
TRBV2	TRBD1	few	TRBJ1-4	CASSHDRASFNNEKLFF	TGTGCCAGCAGCCACGACAGGGCCTCTTTCAATAATGAAAAACTGTTTTTT
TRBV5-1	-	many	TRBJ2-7	CASSLVADYEQYF	TGCGCCAGCAGCTTGGTGGCAGACTACGAGCAGTACTTC
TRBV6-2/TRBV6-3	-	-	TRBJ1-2	CASSYGGANYGYTF	TGTGCCAGCAGTTACGGAGGCGCAAACTATGGCTACACCTTC
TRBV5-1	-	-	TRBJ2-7	CASSFNGDGRYEQYF	TGCGCCAGCAGCTTCAACGGGGATGGGCGCTACGAGCAGTACTTC
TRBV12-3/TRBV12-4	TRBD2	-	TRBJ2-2	CASSHGAGGYTGELFF	TGTGCCAGCAGTCACGGAGCGGGAGGTTACACCGGGGAGCTGTTTTTT
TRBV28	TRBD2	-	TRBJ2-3	CANNRLARTDTQYF	TGTGCCAACAACAGACTAGCACGCACAGATACGCAGTATTTT
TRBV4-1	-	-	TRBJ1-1	CASSQDGREAFF	TGCGCCAGCAGCCAAGATGGAAGAGAAGCTTTCTTT
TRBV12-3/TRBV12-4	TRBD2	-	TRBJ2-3	CASSLFGGGAGDTQYF	TGTGCCAGCAGTTTGTTTGGCGGGGGGGCAGGAGATACGCAGTATTTT
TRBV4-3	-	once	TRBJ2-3	CASSQVNSLGNTQYF	TGCGCCAGCAGCCAAGTAAACAGCCTAGGGAATACGCAGTATTTT
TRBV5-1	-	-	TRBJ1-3	CASSLQGAGNTIYF	TGCGCCAGCAGCCTACAAGGGGCCGGAAACACCATATATTTT
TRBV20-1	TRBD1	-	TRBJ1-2	CSARDRTGDYGYTF	TGCAGTGCTAGAGATCGCACAGGGGACTATGGCTACACCTTC
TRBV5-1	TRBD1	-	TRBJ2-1	CASSLLQGIDNEQFF	TGCGCCAGCAGCTTGTTACAGGGGATAGACAATGAGCAGTTCTTC
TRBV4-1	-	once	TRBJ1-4	CASSQPQGVRLKLFF	TGCGCCAGCAGCCAACCCCAGGGCGTTCGCCTCAAACTGTTTTTT
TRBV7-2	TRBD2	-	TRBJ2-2	CASSNKAGGTNTGELFF	TGTGCCAGCAGCAATAAAGCGGGGGGTACGAACACCGGGGAGCTGTTTTTT
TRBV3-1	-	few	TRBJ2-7	CASSPSLGTPGSYEQYF	TGTGCCAGCAGCCCTTCACTCGGGACACCAGGATCCTACGAGCAGTACTTC
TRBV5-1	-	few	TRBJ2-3	CAGSLRSVNTDTQYF	TGCGCCGGCAGCTTGAGAAGCGTCAACACAGATACGCAGTATTTT
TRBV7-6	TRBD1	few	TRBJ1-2	CAVTQGAFSYGYTF	TGTGCCGTCACACAGGGGGCTTTCTCTTATGGCTACACCTTC
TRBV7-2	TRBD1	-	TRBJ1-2	CASRRTGRVYGYTF	TGTGCCAGCAGAAGGACAGGGAGGGTCTATGGCTACACCTTC
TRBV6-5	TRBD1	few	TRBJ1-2	CASKIGQGAGYTF	TGTGCCAGCAAGATAGGACAGGGGGCTGGCTACACCTTC
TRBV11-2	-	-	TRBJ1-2	CASSLAPRYGYTF	TGCGCCAGCAGCTTGGCCCCGCGCTATGGCTACACCTTC
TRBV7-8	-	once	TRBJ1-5	CASSYSGGQREPQHF	TGTGCCAGCAGCTACTCCGGGGGGCAAAGAGAGCCCCAGCATTTT
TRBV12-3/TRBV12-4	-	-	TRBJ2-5	CASSSPTETGARQETQYF	TGTGCCAGCAGTTCCCCAACCGAGACGGGGGCTCGGCAAGAGACCCAGTACTTC
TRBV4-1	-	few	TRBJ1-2	CASSQEGGSNYGYTF	TGCGCCAGCAGCCAAGAGGGCGGTTCTAACTATGGCTACACCTTC